What follows is one T cell receptor beta chain and its context. Germline loops: CDR1 SGHRS, CDR2 YFSETQ. The CDR3 has 17 amino acids. Trimming cost V 0 bases and J 0 bases; bases outside gene matches: 5. The data were produced by immunoSEQ multiplex PCR, yet TCRdb's version contains in-frame clones alone and is incomplete. The sample carries tens of thousands of clones, roughly 94% recorded once. These data come from a study of cytomegalovirus exposure and HLA in healthy donors. This receptor was taken from a woman aged 18-30 years in good health and CMV-seronegative. This rearrangement joins TRBV5-1 to TRBJ2-1, with 8 bases matching TRBD1. The specimen sequenced was PBMCs. The CDR3 region is CASSLAFTGGSYNEQFF. CDR3 in DNA: TGCGCCAGCAGCTTGGCCTTTACAGGGGGCTCCTACAATGAGCAGTTCTTC.